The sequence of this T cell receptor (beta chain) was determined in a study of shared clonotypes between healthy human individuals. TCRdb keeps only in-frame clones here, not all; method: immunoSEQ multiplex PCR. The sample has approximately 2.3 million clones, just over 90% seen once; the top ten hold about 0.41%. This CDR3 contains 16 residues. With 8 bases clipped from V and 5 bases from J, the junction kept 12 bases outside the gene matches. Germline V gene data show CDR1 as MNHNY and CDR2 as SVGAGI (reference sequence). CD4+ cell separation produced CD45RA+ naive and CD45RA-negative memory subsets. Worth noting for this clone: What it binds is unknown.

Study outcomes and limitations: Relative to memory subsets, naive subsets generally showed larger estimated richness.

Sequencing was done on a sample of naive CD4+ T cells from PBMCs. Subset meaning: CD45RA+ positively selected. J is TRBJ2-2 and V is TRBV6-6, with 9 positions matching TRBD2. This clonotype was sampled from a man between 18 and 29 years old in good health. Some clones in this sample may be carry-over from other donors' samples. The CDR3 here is CASSASRSGGTGELFF. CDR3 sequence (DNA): TGTGCCAGCTCCGCTTCCCGCAGCGGGGGGACCGGGGAGCTGTTTTTT.